This T cell receptor (beta chain) came from a study of blood T cell repertoires in COVID-19. About the research overall: There were acute and convalescent COVID-19 samples, and they came from the United States, Italy and Spain. The cDNA or gDNA used as material had been derived from T cells, B-cell-depleted T cells, or PBMCs.

As originally analysed: For nucleated cells, counts were estimated from reference gene primer amplification. Libraries were prepared by immunoSEQ multiplex PCR; TCRdb keeps only in-frame clonotypes and omits some of them. The D gene and trimming were derived from the DNA, and the V and J assignments and clone size from that table. The data contain about 160,000 clones, roughly 80% of them singletons. In germline, CDR1 is SGHAT, CDR2 FQNNGV. The CDR3 is 16 residues long. Trimming stripped 4 bases from V and 2 bases from J, with 12 bases between. V gene TRBV11-2 combines with J gene TRBJ2-6; perhaps TRBD1 as D (6 bases). The sequenced sample consisted of peripheral blood. The TCR sequence derives from a man between 60 and 75 years old with acute or convalescent COVID-19. This CDR3 is CASSSQGIAGANVLTF. The CDR3 nucleotides read TGTGCCAGCAGCTCACAGGGAATTGCTGGGGCCAACGTCCTGACTTTC.